Below, one TCR beta chain is given with its context. What it recognizes is unknown. These data come from a study of human T cells and chemical hapten exposure. CDR1 is SQVTM and CDR2 is ANQGSEA in the germline V gene. The V gene end was trimmed by 5 bases and the J gene end by 0 bases; junction bases not matched to a gene: 4. CDR3 length: 15 amino acids. As to time point: patch test 3, about 24 weeks after DPC sensitization. The treatment here: therapeutic diphenylcyclopropenone sensitization with weekly scalp DPC. Unfractionated whole blood served as the source for total RNA extraction. TCRdb used MiXCR to reprocess the RACE reads, holding one entry per CDR3 protein. The sample lists under 50,000 distinct CDR3 sequences, 9.5% to 15% occurring once. Study-level findings and limits: It should be noted that donors had alopecia, so their immune response may differ from healthy people's. PT1 expanded TCR numbers tracked positively with patch test score.

Here the sequenced sample was whole blood, taken in connection with sensitization to the hapten diphenylcyclopropenone (DPC). The rearrangement joins TRBV29-1 to TRBJ1-1, with TRBD1 matching over 12 bases. This clonotype was obtained from a woman aged 40 to 49 with alopecia areata. Some clones in this sample may be carry-over from other donors' samples. CDR3 coding DNA: TGCAGCGTTTCCGGGACAGGGGGCGTGAACACTGAAGCTTTCTTT. Its translation: CSVSGTGGVNTEAFF.